The rows below give T cell receptor beta chains drawn from one sample of a study of cytomegalovirus exposure and HLA in healthy donors. Assay used: immunoSEQ multiplex PCR; TCRdb lists only in-frame clones, some missing. The profile covers about 200,000 clones, with 82% appearing a single time and roughly 0.097% taken by the ten largest. The sequenced material came from PBMCs. These receptors all come from a boy between 2 and 10 years old in good health and CMV-seronegative. CDR3s include the opening cysteine and the closing phenylalanine or tryptophan. The order of the fields is D gene, clone size, J gene, V gene, CDR3 protein, CDR3 DNA. A D gene is named only where the DNA matches it firmly. The size entry is marked missing in some rows and otherwise reads once, few, many or a size class.

d_gene: TRBD1; abundance: NA; j_gene: TRBJ1-4; v_gene: TRBV7-9; CDR3aa: CASSSGQGNEKLFF; CDR3nt: TGTGCCAGCAGCTCGGGACAGGGGAATGAAAAACTGTTTTTT
d_gene: NA; abundance: NA; j_gene: TRBJ2-1; v_gene: TRBV5-1; CDR3aa: CASSSLGTPNNEQFF; CDR3nt: TGCGCCAGCAGCTCCTTAGGGACACCTAACAATGAGCAGTTCTTC
d_gene: NA; abundance: NA; j_gene: TRBJ2-3; v_gene: TRBV11-2; CDR3aa: CASSLGLPPGNTQYF; CDR3nt: TGTGCCAGCAGCTTAGGGCTCCCCCCGGGGAATACGCAGTATTTT
d_gene: TRBD1; abundance: NA; j_gene: TRBJ1-5; v_gene: TRBV2; CDR3aa: CASRAGTGVGNQPQHF; CDR3nt: TGTGCCAGCAGAGCCGGGACAGGGGTTGGCAATCAGCCCCAGCATTTT
d_gene: NA; abundance: NA; j_gene: TRBJ2-5; v_gene: TRBV2; CDR3aa: CANGLGGETQYF; CDR3nt: TGTGCCAACGGACTGGGCGGGGAGACCCAGTACTTC
d_gene: NA; abundance: NA; j_gene: TRBJ2-7; v_gene: TRBV11-1; CDR3aa: CASSLYVAHEQYF; CDR3nt: TGTGCCAGCAGCCTCTACGTAGCCCACGAGCAGTACTTC
d_gene: NA; abundance: NA; j_gene: TRBJ2-7; v_gene: TRBV7-2; CDR3aa: CASSPQTRYSFEQYF; CDR3nt: TGTGCCAGCAGCCCCCAGACTAGATACAGTTTCGAGCAGTACTTC
d_gene: NA; abundance: NA; j_gene: TRBJ2-7; v_gene: TRBV28; CDR3aa: CASSLDAGYEQYF; CDR3nt: TGTGCCAGCAGTTTAGACGCGGGCTACGAGCAGTACTTC
d_gene: NA; abundance: NA; j_gene: TRBJ2-7; v_gene: TRBV5-1; CDR3aa: CASRYDNYEQYF; CDR3nt: TGCGCCAGCAGATACGACAATTACGAGCAGTACTTC
d_gene: NA; abundance: NA; j_gene: TRBJ2-7; v_gene: TRBV2; CDR3aa: CATGDDPYEQYF; CDR3nt: TGTGCCACGGGGGATGACCCCTACGAGCAGTACTTC
d_gene: NA; abundance: NA; j_gene: TRBJ1-1; v_gene: TRBV6-1; CDR3aa: CATQTRGTEAFF; CDR3nt: TGTGCCACCCAAACCAGGGGCACTGAAGCTTTCTTT
d_gene: NA; abundance: NA; j_gene: TRBJ1-2; v_gene: TRBV28; CDR3aa: CASISPYYGYTF; CDR3nt: TGTGCCAGCATCTCCCCGTACTATGGCTACACCTTC
d_gene: NA; abundance: NA; j_gene: TRBJ1-6; v_gene: TRBV6-6; CDR3aa: CASSQTDLASPLHF; CDR3nt: TGTGCCAGCAGCCAGACAGACCTGGCTTCACCCCTCCACTTT
d_gene: NA; abundance: once; j_gene: TRBJ1-2; v_gene: TRBV27; CDR3aa: CASSPMDSPNFYGYTF; CDR3nt: TGTGCCAGCAGTCCGATGGACAGCCCAAACTTCTATGGCTACACCTTC
d_gene: NA; abundance: few; j_gene: TRBJ1-5; v_gene: TRBV7-9; CDR3aa: CSSSGGRAGQPQHF; CDR3nt: TGTTCCAGCAGCGGCGGCAGGGCTGGTCAGCCCCAGCATTTT
d_gene: NA; abundance: NA; j_gene: TRBJ1-6; v_gene: TRBV4-3; CDR3aa: CASSQEGGALNSPLHF; CDR3nt: TGCGCCAGCAGCCAAGAGGGAGGAGCCCTAAATTCACCCCTCCACTTT
d_gene: NA; abundance: NA; j_gene: TRBJ2-7; v_gene: TRBV21-1; CDR3aa: CASSKAPGTGGYEQYF; CDR3nt: TGTGCCAGCAGCAAAGCCCCCGGGACAGGGGGCTACGAGCAGTACTTC
d_gene: TRBD1; abundance: NA; j_gene: TRBJ2-7; v_gene: TRBV2; CDR3aa: CAWADRFYEQYF; CDR3nt: TGTGCCTGGGCGGACAGGTTCTACGAGCAGTACTTC
d_gene: NA; abundance: NA; j_gene: TRBJ1-5; v_gene: TRBV9; CDR3aa: CGLEGTKRNQPQHF; CDR3nt: TGTGGGTTGGAAGGGACAAAACGCAATCAGCCCCAGCATTTT
d_gene: TRBD1; abundance: once; j_gene: TRBJ1-4; v_gene: TRBV4-3; CDR3aa: CVSSHSGQATNEKLFF; CDR3nt: TGCGTCAGCAGCCATTCAGGACAGGCGACTAATGAAAAACTGTTTTTT
d_gene: NA; abundance: NA; j_gene: TRBJ1-1; v_gene: TRBV11-2; CDR3aa: CASSLWGVNTEAFF; CDR3nt: TGTGCCAGCAGCTTATGGGGAGTGAACACTGAAGCTTTCTTT
d_gene: NA; abundance: NA; j_gene: TRBJ2-7; v_gene: TRBV7-9; CDR3aa: CASSLALSGRVQYF; CDR3nt: TGTGCCAGCAGCTTGGCCCTCAGCGGAAGGGTGCAGTACTTC
d_gene: TRBD1; abundance: NA; j_gene: TRBJ2-7; v_gene: TRBV7-9; CDR3aa: CASSTGTGGAYEQYF; CDR3nt: TGTGCCAGCAGCACCGGGACAGGGGGCGCGTACGAGCAGTACTTC
d_gene: NA; abundance: NA; j_gene: TRBJ1-5; v_gene: TRBV7-8; CDR3aa: CASSLDGVSNQPQHF; CDR3nt: TGTGCCAGCAGCTTAGACGGGGTTAGCAATCAGCCCCAGCATTTT
d_gene: NA; abundance: NA; j_gene: TRBJ2-7; v_gene: TRBV5-8; CDR3aa: CASSLTAYEQYF; CDR3nt: TGTGCCAGCAGCTTGACAGCCTACGAGCAGTACTTC
d_gene: NA; abundance: once; j_gene: TRBJ2-2; v_gene: TRBV5-1; CDR3aa: CASSPPPPTGRNTGELFF; CDR3nt: TGCGCCAGCAGCCCCCCACCCCCCACAGGGCGTAACACCGGGGAGCTGTTTTTT
d_gene: NA; abundance: NA; j_gene: TRBJ1-4; v_gene: TRBV11-2; CDR3aa: CAIRELSGEKLFF; CDR3nt: TGTGCCATCCGGGAGTTATCGGGAGAAAAACTGTTTTTT
d_gene: NA; abundance: NA; j_gene: TRBJ2-3; v_gene: TRBV7-2; CDR3aa: CASSLEALEDTQYF; CDR3nt: TGTGCCAGCAGCTTAGAAGCACTTGAAGATACGCAGTATTTT
d_gene: TRBD1; abundance: NA; j_gene: TRBJ2-7; v_gene: TRBV5-6; CDR3aa: CASSIGTGGAYEQYF; CDR3nt: TGTGCCAGCAGCATCGGGACAGGGGGTGCCTACGAGCAGTATTTC
d_gene: TRBD2; abundance: NA; j_gene: TRBJ2-5; v_gene: TRBV5-1; CDR3aa: CASSLAVRGGQETQYF; CDR3nt: TGCGCCAGCAGCTTGGCCGTGCGGGGGGGACAAGAGACCCAGTACTTC
d_gene: TRBD1; abundance: NA; j_gene: TRBJ1-2; v_gene: TRBV4-1; CDR3aa: CASSRPGGGRGYTF; CDR3nt: TGCGCCAGCAGCCGGCCAGGGGGAGGACGTGGCTACACCTTC
d_gene: NA; abundance: NA; j_gene: TRBJ2-7; v_gene: TRBV25-1; CDR3aa: CASASPGQPYEQYF; CDR3nt: TGTGCCAGCGCAAGCCCAGGGCAGCCCTACGAGCAGTACTTC
d_gene: TRBD1; abundance: NA; j_gene: TRBJ1-4; v_gene: TRBV18; CDR3aa: CASSNLIPGTGGFNEKLFF; CDR3nt: TGTGCCAGCTCAAACCTCATTCCGGGGACAGGTGGCTTTAATGAAAAACTGTTTTTT
d_gene: NA; abundance: NA; j_gene: TRBJ1-3; v_gene: TRBV7-9; CDR3aa: CASSLTRMRESSGNTIYF; CDR3nt: TGTGCCAGCAGCTTAACCCGAATGAGGGAGAGCTCTGGAAACACCATATATTTT
d_gene: TRBD2; abundance: NA; j_gene: TRBJ2-1; v_gene: TRBV5-4; CDR3aa: CASSPLTGLAGGYNEQFF; CDR3nt: TGTGCCAGCAGCCCCCTCACGGGATTAGCGGGGGGTTACAATGAGCAGTTCTTC
d_gene: TRBD2; abundance: NA; j_gene: TRBJ2-3; v_gene: TRBV18; CDR3aa: CASSPAGGFTDTQYF; CDR3nt: TGTGCCAGCTCACCTGCGGGGGGTTTCACAGATACGCAGTATTTT
d_gene: NA; abundance: NA; j_gene: TRBJ2-1; v_gene: TRBV7-9; CDR3aa: CASSLTWGPNEQFF; CDR3nt: TGTGCCAGCAGCTTAACATGGGGGCCGAATGAGCAGTTCTTC
d_gene: NA; abundance: NA; j_gene: TRBJ1-1; v_gene: TRBV29-1; CDR3aa: CSVERSGNTEAFF; CDR3nt: TGCAGCGTTGAACGGTCCGGGAACACTGAAGCTTTCTTT
d_gene: TRBD1; abundance: NA; j_gene: TRBJ1-1; v_gene: TRBV29-1; CDR3aa: CSAPGQGQAFF; CDR3nt: TGCAGCGCCCCTGGACAGGGGCAAGCTTTCTTT
d_gene: TRBD1; abundance: few; j_gene: TRBJ1-3; v_gene: TRBV10-2; CDR3aa: CASSGDRWLASGNTIYF; CDR3nt: TGCGCCAGCAGTGGGGACAGGTGGCTCGCCTCTGGAAACACCATATATTTT
d_gene: TRBD2; abundance: once; j_gene: TRBJ2-3; v_gene: TRBV9; CDR3aa: CASSVGAGSTDTQYF; CDR3nt: TGTGCCAGCAGCGTAGGAGCGGGGAGCACAGATACGCAGTATTTT